This TCR beta chain was sequenced during a study of OX40 agonist ivuxolimab in advanced cancers. Study findings and constraints: CD4+ and CD8+ blood T cells expanded clonally by week 6 at 0.1 to 3.0 mg/kg. Expanded clones tended on average to be more numerous among CD8+ T cells than CD4+.

Comments on this clone: What it binds is not known.

Cycle 7 day 1, cycle 4 day 1, and baseline were the timepoints at which blood was sampled. V was shortened by 5 bases and J by 10 bases, with 26 bases between the two germline ends. Germline lookup yields CDR1 MNHEY and CDR2 SMNVEV (reference sequence). CDR3 length: 16 residues. Measured with immunoSEQ multiplex PCR; TCRdb has only the in-frame clones, and not every one. The repertoire consists of roughly 82,000 clones, with approximately 88% occurring once and the leading ten covering 9% to 10%. The specimen comprised CD4+ or CD8+ T cells sorted from blood, sampled in a trial of the OX40 agonist ivuxolimab. The receptor was derived from an adult with an advanced solid tumor such as melanoma, head and neck, liver or kidney cancer. The chain combines TRBV27 with TRBJ1-2, with a possible D match to TRBD1 (6 bases). The CDR3 region is CASSLIPRGDTKNYTF. The CDR3 DNA reads as TGTGCCAGCAGTCTTATCCCCCGGGGGGACACAAAGAACTACACCTTC.